Shown below are 9 T cell receptor beta chains from a single sample sequenced in a study of cytomegalovirus exposure and HLA in healthy donors. The PCR contained 60 Vbeta and 13 Jbeta primers. The method was immunoSEQ multiplex PCR; TCRdb's version includes in-frame clones alone and lacks a portion of them. This sample contains 95,000 to 150,000 clones. The sequencing input was PBMCs. Receptor source: a man in his forties or fifties in good health and CMV-seronegative.

The V gene is TRBV6-1, the J gene TRBJ2-7; possibly TRBD1 for D (6 bases). CDR1 is MNHNS, CDR2 SASEGT, per germline. The CDR3 is 14 amino acids. Trimming removed 2 bases from V and 0 bases from J, with 8 bases in between. CDR3 sequence: CASSEQGSSYEQYF. CDR3 coding DNA: TGTGCCAGCAGTGAACAGGGGAGCTCCTACGAGCAGTACTTC.

J is TRBJ1-1 and V is TRBV5-1; possible D gene TRBD1, 6 bases. The germline V gene encodes CDR1 SGHRS and CDR2 YFSETQ. Trimming removed 3 bases from V and 1 base from J, with 16 bases in between. The CDR3 runs 16 residues. The CDR3: CASSSTPGTTNTEAFF. CDR3 DNA sequence: TGCGCCAGCAGCTCGACTCCCGGGACAACGAACACTGAAGCTTTCTTT.

V gene TRBV7-6 combines with J gene TRBJ2-1; D unclear. CDR3 length: 13 residues. Trimming removed 3 bases from V and 2 bases from J, with 5 bases in between. CDR1 is SGHVS, CDR2 FNYEAQ, per germline. The CDR3 loop is CASSFDTYNEQFF. The CDR3 DNA reads as TGTGCCAGCAGCTTTGACACCTACAATGAGCAGTTCTTC.

This chain links TRBV19 with TRBJ2-2, with TRBD1 identical over 9 bases. Germline V CDR1 and CDR2: LNHDA, SQIVND (reference sequence). The CDR3 length is 16 residues. V lost 3 bases, J lost 3 bases, and 5 bases stayed unmatched. The DNA of the CDR3 is TGTGCCAGTAGTATCCCCGGGACAGGGTACACCGGGGAGCTGTTTTTT. This encodes CASSIPGTGYTGELFF. Supplemented by reference TRBV19 and TRBJ2-2, the full variable domain reads DGGITQSPKYLFRKEGQNVTLSCEQNLNHDAMYWYRQDPGQGLRLIYYSQIVNDFQKGDIAEGYSVSREKKESFPLTVTSAQKNPTAFYLCASSIPGTGYTGELFFGEGSRLTVL.

In the case of this clone: The same CDR3 arises from other DNA sequences in this sample as well. The chain carries TRBV13 and TRBJ1-1; D might be TRBD1 (6 bases). The V gene lost 5 bases and the J gene lost 0 bases, with 13 bases spanning the gap. Germline V gene data show CDR1 as PRHDT and CDR2 as FYEKMQ (reference sequence). The length of the CDR3 is 15 residues. CDR3 residues: CASSRRGRMNTEAFF. DNA of the CDR3: TGTGCCAGCAGCCGCAGGGGAAGAATGAACACTGAAGCTTTCTTT. The full variable domain, in which reference TRBV13 and TRBJ1-1 provide the parts outside the CDR3, is AAGVIQSPRHLIKEKRETATLKCYPIPRHDTVYWYQQGPGQDPQFLISFYEKMQSDKGSIPDRFSAQQFSDYHSELNMSSLELGDSALYFCASSRRGRMNTEAFFGQGTRLTVV.

V is TRBV7-9 and J is TRBJ1-1; weak D call: TRBD1 (5 bases). Germline V lookup: CDR1 SEHNR, CDR2 FQNEAQ (reference sequence). CDR3 length equals 14 residues. The V end was cut by 2 bases, the J end by 1 base, with 8 bases between. In nucleotides, the CDR3 is TGTGCCAGCAGCTTACTTCAGGGGAACACTGAAGCTTTCTTT. Amino acid sequence: CASSLLQGNTEAFF.

The chain couples TRBV19 to TRBJ1-5; D is unclear. V lost 7 bases, J lost 6 bases, and 16 bases lay in between. The CDR3 consists of 14 residues. CDR1 and CDR2 (germline): LNHDA, SQIVND (reference sequence). Written as DNA, the CDR3 is TGTGCCAGTAAGAACTTCGGGGAAAGTCAGCCCCAGCATTTT. This codes for CASKNFGESQPQHF.

CDR3 sequence: CASSPNIVSTRGNTEAFF. The CDR3 coding sequence is TGTGCCAGCAGCCCGAATATTGTCTCTACCCGGGGGAACACTGAAGCTTTCTTT. V usage is TRBV11-2 and J usage is TRBJ1-1; D is undetermined. The CDR3 sequence is 18 residues long. Germline CDR1 is SGHAT and CDR2 is FQNNGV. Deletions cut 5 bases from V and 1 base from J, with 23 bases between.

The gene calls are TRBV6-4 and TRBJ2-1; 9 bases align to TRBD2. V lost 4 bases and J lost 4; bases outside the gene matches: 5. CDR1 MRHNA and CDR2 SNTAGT come from the germline V gene. The length of the CDR3 is 15 residues. CDR3 DNA: TGTGCCAGCAGTGGGGAACTAGCGGGTTACAATGAGCAGTTCTTC. This gives the protein CASSGELAGYNEQFF.